The T cell receptor (beta chain) described here comes from a study of OX40 agonist ivuxolimab in advanced cancers. Findings of the study overall: It was not determined which antigens were specifically recognized by the peripheral T cells that had undergone clonal expansion.

Assay used: immunoSEQ multiplex PCR; TCRdb lists only in-frame clones, some missing. The sample comprises about 51,000 clones, about nine tenths of which are singletons, and 3% to 4% rests with the top ten. As concerns this clone: Its antigen is undetermined.

The sequence came from an adult with an advanced solid tumor such as melanoma, head and neck, liver or kidney cancer. Sequencing was performed on CD4+ or CD8+ T cells sorted from blood, taken in a trial of the OX40 agonist ivuxolimab.

CDR3: CASITGPGQAIYGYTF. In DNA, the CDR3 is TGTGCCAGCATTACGGGACCGGGACAGGCGATCTATGGCTACACCTTC. The chain carries TRBV5-8 and TRBJ1-2; 8 nucleotides agree with TRBD1. This CDR3 contains 16 residues. CDR1 SGHTS and CDR2 YDEGEE come from the germline V gene. Trimming removed 6 bases from V and 4 bases from J; junction bases left unmatched: 14.